This T cell receptor beta chain was sequenced in a study of cytomegalovirus exposure and HLA in healthy donors. Study context: In a later analysis, it was reported that the 110 or so validation repertoires had been produced on the same platform as the 550 to 700 repertoires belonging to the first cohort.

The CDR3 is made up of 13 amino acids. Trimming stripped 3 bases from V and 4 bases from J, with 9 bases between. CDR1 and CDR2 (germline): LNHDA, SQIVND (reference sequence). Libraries were prepared by immunoSEQ multiplex PCR; TCRdb keeps only in-frame clonotypes and omits some of them. The data show over 200,000 clones, 80% to 90% seen once. The validation cohort, a group of 90 to 150 subjects, included the donors and was separate from the approximately 670-subject first cohort. Specimen: PBMCs. The TCR originated in a woman in her late teens or twenties in good health and CMV-seronegative. The chain joins TRBV19 to TRBJ2-5; a possible D gene is TRBD2 (5 bases). The CDR3 spells CASSIGVGETQYF. The DNA of the CDR3 is TGTGCCAGTAGTATCGGGGTGGGAGAGACCCAGTACTTC.